This TCR beta chain was identified in a study of blood T cells in healthy people across ages. Notes on the study in general: Diversity was estimated from one million T cells, and these estimates were considered underestimates. Compared with aged donors, long-lived donors showed fewer expanded clones, suggesting selection.

Note on this clonotype: What it binds is not known.

Donors gave 9 to 10 milliliters of peripheral blood apiece. The CDR3 covers 12 residues. Germline CDR1 MDHEN, CDR2 SYDVKM. The V and J ends lost 6 bases and 9 bases respectively, with 9 bases between them. With a J-beta primer mix and a sample-barcoded 5' primer, a second PCR ran about 7 to 12 cycles. Each CDR3 protein gets one entry after TCRdb re-called the 5' RACE reads with MiXCR. This sample has over 700,000 distinct CDR3 sequences, with about 55% found just once. Sequencing was performed on blood. This clonotype was sampled from a man older than 75 in good health. The chain recombines TRBV28 with TRBJ1-6; D not certain. The CDR3 is CASSLPGSPLHF. The CDR3 nucleotides are TGTGCCAGCAGCCTCCCAGGTTCACCCCTCCACTTT. The variable domain in full, completed from reference TRBV28 and TRBJ1-6, reads DVKVTQSSRYLVKRTGEKVFLECVQDMDHENMFWYRQDPGLGLRLIYFSYDVKMKEKGDIPEGYSVSREKKERFSLILESASTNQTSMYLCASSLPGSPLHFGNGTRLTVT.